This T cell receptor (beta chain) originates from a study of CD8 T cells in ankylosing spondylitis. Study results and limitations: Characteristic of ankylosing spondylitis blood, it appeared, was a TCR beta motif comprising 7 to 9 highly homologous variants. CD8+ disease-linked clones were present at relatively low frequencies in blood. It was reported that disease-linked clones were significantly enriched in matched ankylosing spondylitis synovial fluid.

Germline CDR1 reads SGHRS; CDR2 reads YFSETQ. V shed 5 bases, J shed 5 bases, and the junction held 6 bases outside the gene matches. The length of the CDR3 is 14 residues. Quantitative 5'-RACE with molecular barcodes produced the TCR beta libraries. TCRdb re-called the 5' RACE reads through MiXCR, storing one row per CDR3 protein. The table lists about 800,000 distinct CDR3 sequences, 12% of them singletons, with 0.51% in the top ten. This clonotype was counted only a few times. Its antigen remains unknown. This TCR derives from a male donor with ankylosing spondylitis. The chain joins TRBV5-1 to TRBJ2-3, with 9 bases matching TRBD2. Sample: blood, either unsorted or a sorted T cell fraction (not recorded which). CDR3 residues: CASRQREVEDTQYF. For the CDR3, the DNA is TGCGCCAGCAGGCAGCGGGAGGTTGAAGATACGCAGTATTTT.